This is a list of T cell receptor beta chains from one sample in a study of blood T cell repertoires in COVID-19. Sequenced by immunoSEQ multiplex PCR; TCRdb stores in-frame clones only, minus some. Of a few hundred thousand clones listed, nearly 90% were seen once; the top ten hold 1.7%. The sequenced material came from PBMCs or T cells enriched from blood (not recorded which). The source is a woman under 30 with acute COVID-19. Both conserved end residues are part of each CDR3. D genes are given only for firm matches. Clone sizes are given selectively: once, few, many, or a class where the clone is expanded.

cdr3_nt	cdr3_aa	d_call	clone_size	v_call	j_call
TGTGCCAGCAGCTTAGGGCCGGGACTAGCGGAGGGGCAGTACTTC	CASSLGPGLAEGQYF	TRBD2	once	TRBV7-2	TRBJ2-7
TGTGCCTGGAACAGGCATGGTCGTACTGAAGCTTTCTTT	CAWNRHGRTEAFF	NA	NA	TRBV30	TRBJ1-1
TGTGCCAGCAGCTTACCGGGGAACGGACCTAATGAAAAACTGTTTTTT	CASSLPGNGPNEKLFF	NA	NA	TRBV7-2	TRBJ1-4
TGTGCCAGCAGCCTACAGACCGGTCCGAGGAACACCGGGGAGCTGTTTTTT	CASSLQTGPRNTGELFF	NA	few	TRBV5-5	TRBJ2-2
TGCAGCGTTGCCAGGGCGCAAGAGACCCAGTACTTC	CSVARAQETQYF	NA	NA	TRBV29-1	TRBJ2-5
TGTGCCAGCAGTGTGACAGGGAACTATGGCTACACCTTC	CASSVTGNYGYTF	TRBD1	NA	TRBV28	TRBJ1-2
TGTGCCAGTCTACGGAGCTCTGGAAACACCATATATTTT	CASLRSSGNTIYF	NA	NA	TRBV6-6	TRBJ1-3
TGTGCCAGCTCACCGGGCTTGAACACTGAAGCTTTCTTT	CASSPGLNTEAFF	NA	NA	TRBV18	TRBJ1-1
TGTGCCACCAGTGATTCCCTGACTAGCGGGAGAGGCAATGAGCAGTTCTTC	CATSDSLTSGRGNEQFF	TRBD2	once	TRBV24-1	TRBJ2-1
TGCGCCAGCAGCCAAGATCCACAGGGATTCCTTAGGGAGCAGTACTTC	CASSQDPQGFLREQYF	NA	NA	TRBV4-1	TRBJ2-7
TGTGCCAGCAGCCCCCCGGGGGGCTCCTACGAGCAGTACTTC	CASSPPGGSYEQYF	TRBD2	NA	TRBV7-8	TRBJ2-7
TGTGCCAGCAGCTCTACAGGGGGCGCCGTTAAAGAGACCCAGTACTTC	CASSSTGGAVKETQYF	TRBD1	NA	TRBV5-5	TRBJ2-5
TGTGCCAGCAGTTACCCGTCGGGCTACACCTTC	CASSYPSGYTF	NA	NA	TRBV6-2/TRBV6-3	TRBJ1-2
TGTGCCAGCAGGAACAACCGGGACTTCTCTGGAAACACCATATATTTT	CASRNNRDFSGNTIYF	NA	NA	TRBV5-6	TRBJ1-3
TGTGCCAGTGGTGCCGGGACAGGGGTAGACAATGAGCAGTTCTTC	CASGAGTGVDNEQFF	TRBD1	NA	TRBV14	TRBJ2-1
TGTGCCACCAGCAGAGCCCAGGGGAACACTGAAGCTTTCTTT	CATSRAQGNTEAFF	NA	NA	TRBV15	TRBJ1-1
TGTGCCAGCAGCGGACAGACGTCCTACAATGAGCAGTTCTTC	CASSGQTSYNEQFF	NA	NA	TRBV9	TRBJ2-1
TGTGCCAGCAGCTTTCCGGGGAATGAAAAACTGTTTTTT	CASSFPGNEKLFF	NA	NA	TRBV7-9	TRBJ1-4
TGCGCCAGCAGCATCCGGGACTTTCTCAATGAGCAGTTCTTC	CASSIRDFLNEQFF	NA	NA	TRBV4-1	TRBJ2-1
TGCGCCAGCAGTGGGATCACACCGGGACAGGGGGCGCCGCTTTGGTATGGCTACACCTTC	CASSGITPGQGAPLWYGYTF	TRBD1	NA	TRBV10-1	TRBJ1-2
TGTGCCAGTAGTACCGCGGGGACAGGGCCCTACGAGCAGTACTTC	CASSTAGTGPYEQYF	TRBD1	NA	TRBV19	TRBJ2-7
TGTGCCAGCTCACCAGTGGGACAGGGGTTTCGCTACACCTTC	CASSPVGQGFRYTF	TRBD1	NA	TRBV18	TRBJ1-2
TGTGCCAGCAGCCGGGACAGGGGGTCCTACGAGCAGTACTTC	CASSRDRGSYEQYF	TRBD1	NA	TRBV5-4	TRBJ2-7
TGTGCCAGCAGGGACATGCAGGGTCCATTCGAGCAGTACTTC	CASRDMQGPFEQYF	NA	NA	TRBV2	TRBJ2-7
TGCGCCAGCAACTGGGGACAGGGGACCTACGAGCAGTACTTC	CASNWGQGTYEQYF	TRBD1	NA	TRBV5-1	TRBJ2-7
TGTGCCAGTAGCGACAGACGAGAGACCCAGTACTTC	CASSDRRETQYF	NA	once	TRBV19	TRBJ2-5
TGTGCCAGCAGCTTCGGGACAACCCCCTACGAGCAGTACTTC	CASSFGTTPYEQYF	NA	NA	TRBV7-2	TRBJ2-7
TGTGCCAGCAGCTTGGTGGGGGTCGGGAGAGAGACCCAGTACTTC	CASSLVGVGRETQYF	NA	NA	TRBV5-4	TRBJ2-5
TGTGCCAGCAGTCCGGACAGGGACGACACTGAAGCTTTCTTT	CASSPDRDDTEAFF	TRBD1	NA	TRBV28	TRBJ1-1
TGTGCCACCAGTTCTATCCCGGACACGAACAATGAGCAGTTCTTC	CATSSIPDTNNEQFF	NA	NA	TRBV24-1	TRBJ2-1
TGTGCCAGCAGTCCGCAACCGGGACACAACACTGAAGCTTTCTTT	CASSPQPGHNTEAFF	NA	NA	TRBV7-9	TRBJ1-1
TGTGCCAGCAGCTTAGCGGGTTTGGGCGATGAGCAGTTCTTC	CASSLAGLGDEQFF	NA	NA	TRBV7-3	TRBJ2-1
TGTGCCAGCAGCGCACGTCTAGCGGGGGCCGCATTGGGCCAAGAGACCCAGTACTTC	CASSARLAGAALGQETQYF	TRBD2	NA	TRBV7-2	TRBJ2-5
TGTGCCAGCAGTTACCCTGCAGCTAGTGATACGCAGTATTTT	CASSYPAASDTQYF	NA	NA	TRBV6-5	TRBJ2-3
TGTGCCAGCAGTGAAGTGGGAGGGGGAAGAGCCAAAAACATTCAGTACTTC	CASSEVGGGRAKNIQYF	NA	NA	TRBV25-1	TRBJ2-4
TGCGCCAGCAGCCCGCGCGGGACAGGAGATTCACCCCTCCACTTT	CASSPRGTGDSPLHF	TRBD1	NA	TRBV4-1	TRBJ1-6
TGTGCCAGCCAGAACGGAGGGGCAGGCAAAGCCAAAAACATTCAGTACTTC	CASQNGGAGKAKNIQYF	NA	NA	TRBV27	TRBJ2-4
TGTGCCGCCAGGGGTCAGGACAGGGCAGCAAACGAGCAGTACTTC	CAARGQDRAANEQYF	TRBD1	once	TRBV28	TRBJ2-7